This T cell receptor beta chain was captured by sequencing in a study of CD8 T cells in Susac syndrome. Findings and caveats of the study: TCR sequencing and HLA analysis covered a relatively small number of individuals.

RNA was extracted with the RNeasy kit, and a quantity of about 0.45 to 1 ug was reverse transcribed using random hexamers. Amplification of the TCR beta CDR3 was carried out by immunoSEQ multiplex PCR, which spanned a total of 54 Vbeta and 13 Jbeta segments. TCRdb re-called the immunoSEQ multiplex PCR reads with MiXCR, one entry per CDR3 protein. The sample includes around 200,000 distinct CDR3 sequences, 90% to 95% of them seen just once. Sequencing of TCR beta was performed on blood CD8+ T cells and on blood CD4+ T cells. Negative isolation yielded the CD8+ and CD4+ T cells, while FACS enriched the TEMRA cells. On this clonotype: No antigen is known for it.

Trimming cost V 1 base and J 7 bases, with 14 bases left between them. Germline V gives CDR1 DFQATT, CDR2 SNEGSKA (reference sequence). This CDR3 region has 14 residues. This chain connects TRBV20-1 to TRBJ2-1, with D maybe TRBD2 (6 bases). Specimen: CD4+ T cells from PBMCs. The receptor was derived from a human donor in good health. DNA for the CDR3: TGCAGTGCTAGAGCGGGAGTAGTAAGGAATGAGCAGTTCTTC. It yields the protein CSARAGVVRNEQFF.